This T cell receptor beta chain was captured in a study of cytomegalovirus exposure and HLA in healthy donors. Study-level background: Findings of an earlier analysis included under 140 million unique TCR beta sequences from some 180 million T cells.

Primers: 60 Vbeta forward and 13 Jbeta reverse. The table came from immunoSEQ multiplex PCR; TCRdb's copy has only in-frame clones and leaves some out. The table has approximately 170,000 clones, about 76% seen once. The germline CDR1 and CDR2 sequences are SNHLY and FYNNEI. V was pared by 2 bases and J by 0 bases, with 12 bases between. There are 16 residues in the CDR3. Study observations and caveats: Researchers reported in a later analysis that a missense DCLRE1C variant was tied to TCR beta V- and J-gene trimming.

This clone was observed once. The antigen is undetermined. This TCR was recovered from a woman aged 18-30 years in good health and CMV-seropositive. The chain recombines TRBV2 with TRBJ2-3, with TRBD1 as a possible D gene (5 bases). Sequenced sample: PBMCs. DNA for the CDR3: TGTGCCAGCAGTGAACTAAGCAAGGGGAGCACAGATACGCAGTATTTT. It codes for CASSELSKGSTDTQYF. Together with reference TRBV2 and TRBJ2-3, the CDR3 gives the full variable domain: EPEVTQTPSHQVTQMGQEVILRCVPISNHLYFYWYRQILGQKVEFLVSFYNNEISEKSEIFDDQFSVERPDGSNFTLKIRSTKLEDSAMYFCASSELSKGSTDTQYFGPGTRLTVL.